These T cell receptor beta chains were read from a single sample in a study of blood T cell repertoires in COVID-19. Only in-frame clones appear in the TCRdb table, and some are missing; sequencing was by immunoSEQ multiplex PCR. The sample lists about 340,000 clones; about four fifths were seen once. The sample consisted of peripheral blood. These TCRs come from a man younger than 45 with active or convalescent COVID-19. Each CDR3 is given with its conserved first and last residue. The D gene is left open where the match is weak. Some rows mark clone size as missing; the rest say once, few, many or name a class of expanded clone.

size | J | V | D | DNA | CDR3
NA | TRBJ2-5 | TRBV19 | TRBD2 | TGTGCCAGTAGTATTTTGATTAGCGGGGGTGGTCAAGAGACCCAGTACTTC | CASSILISGGGQETQYF
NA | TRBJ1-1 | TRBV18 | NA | TGTGCCAGCTCACCGGGGGGGCAGTCGAACACTGAAGCTTTCTTT | CASSPGGQSNTEAFF
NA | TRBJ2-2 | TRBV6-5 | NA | TGTGCCAGCAGGGCCAACAGGGACACCGGGGAGCTGTTTTTT | CASRANRDTGELFF
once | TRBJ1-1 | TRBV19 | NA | TGTGCCAGTAGTATATCAATCGGGGAACCGGTGATGGGGGCTTTCTTT | CASSISIGEPVMGAFF
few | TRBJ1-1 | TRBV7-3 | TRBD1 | TGTGCCAGCAGCGCGAACAGGGGAGGTAACACTGAAGCTTTCTTT | CASSANRGGNTEAFF
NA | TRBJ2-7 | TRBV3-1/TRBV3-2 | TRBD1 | TGTGCCAGCAGCCCCGCCGGACAGGGATTCGGCGAGCAGTACTTC | CASSPAGQGFGEQYF
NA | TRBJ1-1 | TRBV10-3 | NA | TGTGCCATCAGTGATCCCCCCGGAGGGGGGGCAGAGGGGGCTTTCTTT | CAISDPPGGGAEGAFF
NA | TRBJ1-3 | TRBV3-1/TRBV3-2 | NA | TGTGCCAGCAGCCAAGTCAGGGCTGGAAACACCATATATTTT | CASSQVRAGNTIYF
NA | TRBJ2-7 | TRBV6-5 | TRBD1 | TGTGCCAGCACGGCAGGGGGCCAGGGGGTCTACGAGCAGTACTTC | CASTAGGQGVYEQYF
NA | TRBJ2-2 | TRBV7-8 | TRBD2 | TGTGCCAGCAGCCCGTTGACTAGCCTTACCAACACCGGGGAGCTGTTTTTT | CASSPLTSLTNTGELFF
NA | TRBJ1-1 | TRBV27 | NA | TGTGCCAGCAGTTTTTCGGTTAACACTGAAGCTTTCTTT | CASSFSVNTEAFF
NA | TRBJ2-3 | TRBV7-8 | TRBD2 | TGTGCCAGCAGCTTTATCTCTGGCGGGGGGGCTAGCACAGATACGCAGTATTTT | CASSFISGGGASTDTQYF
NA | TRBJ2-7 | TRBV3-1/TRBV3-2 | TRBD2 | TGTGCCAGCAGCCACCCAGGTGGGGCAGCGGGGTACGAGCAGTACTTC | CASSHPGGAAGYEQYF
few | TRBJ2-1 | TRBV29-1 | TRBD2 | TGCAGCGTTGAAGTCAACCCCAAGGGACTAGCGACCCTAACCTACAATGAGCAGTTCTTC | CSVEVNPKGLATLTYNEQFF
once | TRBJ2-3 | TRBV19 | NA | TGTGCCAGTAGTATACAGGAGGGCACAGATACGCAGTATTTT | CASSIQEGTDTQYF
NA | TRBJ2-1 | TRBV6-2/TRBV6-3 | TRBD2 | TGTGCCAGCAGCCCCGACCTAGCGGGCCCTTACAATGAGCAGTTCTTC | CASSPDLAGPYNEQFF
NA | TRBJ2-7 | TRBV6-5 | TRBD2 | TGTGCCAGCACCTGGACTAGCGGCACCTACGAGCAGTACTTC | CASTWTSGTYEQYF
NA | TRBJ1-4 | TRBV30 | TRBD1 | TGTGCCTGGAGTCCCCTGACAGGGGTTAATGAAAAACTGTTTTTT | CAWSPLTGVNEKLFF
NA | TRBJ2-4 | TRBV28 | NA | TGTGCCAGCAGTCCCAATCCCGGGATACTAGCCAAAAACATTCAGTACTTC | CASSPNPGILAKNIQYF
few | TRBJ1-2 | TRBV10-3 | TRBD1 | TGTGCCATCAGCCCGGGACAGGGGGAAGGCTACACCTTC | CAISPGQGEGYTF
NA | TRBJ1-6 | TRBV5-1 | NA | TGCGCCAGCAGCACACAACCACCGGGGGGGGGCAGCGGTGGGACCCTCCACTTT | CASSTQPPGGGSGGTLHF
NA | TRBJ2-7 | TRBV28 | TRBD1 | TGTGCCAGCAGTTTTAGTTTAACAGGGGGCGCCTACGAGCAGTACTTC | CASSFSLTGGAYEQYF
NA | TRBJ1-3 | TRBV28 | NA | TGTGCCAGCAGTTCATTCGGAGTTCCCACTGGAAACACCATATATTTT | CASSSFGVPTGNTIYF
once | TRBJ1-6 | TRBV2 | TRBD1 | TGTGCCAGCAACGACAGGGCTTTTAATTCACCCCTCCACTTT | CASNDRAFNSPLHF
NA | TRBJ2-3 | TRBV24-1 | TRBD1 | TGTGCCACCGGGACAGCTACCAGCACAGATACGCAGTATTTT | CATGTATSTDTQYF
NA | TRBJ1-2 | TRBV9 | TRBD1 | TGTGCCAGCAGCACAAACAGGGGCGGAAACTATGGCTACACCTTC | CASSTNRGGNYGYTF
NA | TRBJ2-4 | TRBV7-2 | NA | TGTGCCAGCAGCCCCGCTCCGAGTCGCGCCAAAAACATTCAGTACTTC | CASSPAPSRAKNIQYF
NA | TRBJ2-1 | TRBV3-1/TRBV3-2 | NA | TGTGCCAGCAGCCAAGACAGGGCTAATGAGCAGTTCTTC | CASSQDRANEQFF
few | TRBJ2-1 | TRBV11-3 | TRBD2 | TGTGCCAGCAGCTCGTTATTAGGGGGACTAGCCTCCTACAATGAGCAGTTCTTC | CASSSLLGGLASYNEQFF
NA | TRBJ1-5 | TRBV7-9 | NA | TGTGCCAGCACCCGGGGGTGGCATCAGCCCCAGCATTTT | CASTRGWHQPQHF
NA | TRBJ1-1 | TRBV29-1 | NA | TGCAGCGTGTGGCAGAAGAACACTGAAGCTTTCTTT | CSVWQKNTEAFF
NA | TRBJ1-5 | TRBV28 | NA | TGTGCCAGCAGCCCCGTATCTTATAGCAATCAGCCCCAGCATTTT | CASSPVSYSNQPQHF
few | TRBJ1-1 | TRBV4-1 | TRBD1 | TGCGCCAGCAGCAGGGGGCCGGGCACTGAAGCTTTCTTT | CASSRGPGTEAFF
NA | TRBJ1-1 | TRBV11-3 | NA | TGTGCCAGCAGCTTAGAATCCAGGCTAATGAACACTGAAGCTTTCTTT | CASSLESRLMNTEAFF
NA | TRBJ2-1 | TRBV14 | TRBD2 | TGTGCCAGTAGACCGGGACTAGGTTACAATGAGCAGTTCTTC | CASRPGLGYNEQFF
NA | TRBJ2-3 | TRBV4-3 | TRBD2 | TGCGCCAGCAGCCAAGTGTGGGGGACTAGCGGGAGGGCCGATACAGATACGCAGTATTTT | CASSQVWGTSGRADTDTQYF
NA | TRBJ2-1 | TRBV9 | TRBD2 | TGTGCCAGCAGCCCGGGGGGTAGCGGGAGTGATGAGCAGTTCTTC | CASSPGGSGSDEQFF
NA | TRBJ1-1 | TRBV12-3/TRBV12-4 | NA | TGTGCCAGCAGTTTAGGGGCTCTTGAAGCTTTCTTT | CASSLGALEAFF
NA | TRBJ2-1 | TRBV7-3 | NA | TGTGCCAGCAGCCAAGAGGGCGGTAGCTCCTACAATGAGCAGTTCTTC | CASSQEGGSSYNEQFF
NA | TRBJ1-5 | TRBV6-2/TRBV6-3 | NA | TGTGCCAGCAGTTACGGGCAGGGAGGCCAGCCCCAGCATTTT | CASSYGQGGQPQHF
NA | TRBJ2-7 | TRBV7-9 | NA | TGTGCCAGCACCTCAGGGGAAGACGAGCAGTACTTC | CASTSGEDEQYF